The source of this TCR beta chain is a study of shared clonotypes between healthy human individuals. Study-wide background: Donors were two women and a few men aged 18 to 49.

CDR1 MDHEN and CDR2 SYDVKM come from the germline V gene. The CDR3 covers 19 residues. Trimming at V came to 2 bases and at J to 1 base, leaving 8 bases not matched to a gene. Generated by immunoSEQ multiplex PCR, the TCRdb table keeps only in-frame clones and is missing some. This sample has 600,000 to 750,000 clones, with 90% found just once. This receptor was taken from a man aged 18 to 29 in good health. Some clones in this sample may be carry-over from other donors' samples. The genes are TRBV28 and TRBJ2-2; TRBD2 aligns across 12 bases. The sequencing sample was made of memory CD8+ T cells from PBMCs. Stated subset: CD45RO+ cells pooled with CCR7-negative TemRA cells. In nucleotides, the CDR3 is TGTGCCAGCAGTTTACCCCCCGGGACTAGCGGGTGGAACACCGGGGAGCTGTTTTTT. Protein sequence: CASSLPPGTSGWNTGELFF.